Listed here are 2 T cell receptor beta chains from one sample, sequenced in a study of shared clonotypes between healthy human individuals. Repertoires were generated with immunoSEQ multiplex PCR, while TCRdb's copy carries only in-frame clones and drops some. The sample lists about 2 million clones; 85% to 95% were seen once. Positive CCR7 selection of CD45RO-negative cells yielded the naive CD8 cells, and terminally differentiated effector memory CD45RA+ cells were excluded. The sequencing input was naive CD8+ T cells sorted from blood. These receptors were taken from a man aged 18 to 29 in good health.

This rearrangement joins TRBV15 to TRBJ2-1; TRBD1 is a possible D gene (6 bases). The CDR3 runs to 14 residues. V was cut by 3 bases and J by 7 bases, with 13 bases left in between. CDR1 and CDR2 (germline): LNHNV, YYDKDF (reference sequence). The chain's CDR3 is CATSSAGTSNEQFF. The CDR3 DNA follows: TGTGCCACCAGCAGTGCCGGGACATCTAATGAGCAGTTCTTC.

J is TRBJ2-1 and V is TRBV18; 10 bases are shared with TRBD2. There are 19 residues in the CDR3. Trimming at V came to 2 bases and at J to 4 bases, leaving 14 bases not matched to a gene. In germline, CDR1 is KGHSH, CDR2 LQKENI. CDR3: CASSPRDRILAGVYNEQFF. The DNA for the CDR3 is TGTGCCAGCTCACCAAGGGACAGGATTCTAGCGGGGGTTTACAATGAGCAGTTCTTC.